These T cell receptor beta chains were read from a single sample in a study of blood T cell repertoires in COVID-19. TCRdb's table, derived via immunoSEQ multiplex PCR, lists solely in-frame clones and lacks some. This table has roughly 260,000 clones, 87% appearing once. Sequenced input: PBMCs or T cells enriched from blood (not recorded which). The receptor set was obtained from a young woman with acute COVID-19. Both conserved end residues are part of each CDR3. D genes are given only for firm matches. Where a row states a size, it is once, few, many or the class of an expanded clone; other rows omit it.

v_gene,j_gene,d_gene,abundance,CDR3aa,CDR3nt
TRBV25-1,TRBJ1-3,TRBD1,NA,CASSDDRGLGNTIYF,TGTGCCAGCAGTGACGACAGGGGGCTCGGAAACACCATATATTTT
TRBV19,TRBJ1-5,TRBD1,NA,CASSLQGSNQPQHF,TGTGCCAGTAGTTTACAGGGGAGCAATCAGCCCCAGCATTTT
TRBV6-5,TRBJ2-7,TRBD1,NA,CASRLGQGFLEQYF,TGTGCCAGCCGCCTGGGACAGGGGTTCCTCGAGCAGTACTTC
TRBV20-1,TRBJ1-6,TRBD1,NA,CSASPSSTGGGSPLHF,TGCAGTGCTAGTCCCTCCTCTACAGGGGGCGGTTCACCCCTCCACTTT
TRBV29-1,TRBJ2-5,NA,NA,CSGYQGSQETQYF,TGCAGCGGATACCAGGGGTCCCAAGAGACCCAGTACTTC
TRBV5-6,TRBJ2-7,NA,NA,CASSSDRPSYEQYF,TGTGCCAGCAGCTCGGACAGACCATCCTACGAGCAGTACTTC
TRBV5-4,TRBJ2-3,TRBD2,NA,CASSLGLAETDTQYF,TGTGCCAGCAGCTTGGGGCTAGCGGAGACAGATACGCAGTATTTT
TRBV5-1,TRBJ2-2,TRBD1,NA,CASTPRGQGNTGELFF,TGCGCCAGCACCCCCCGAGGACAGGGAAACACCGGGGAGCTGTTTTTT
TRBV7-3,TRBJ2-1,TRBD2,NA,CASSPDPGLAKTEQFF,TGTGCCAGCAGCCCAGATCCGGGACTAGCTAAGACTGAGCAGTTCTTC
TRBV29-1,TRBJ1-4,NA,NA,CSVDGGHEKLFF,TGCAGCGTTGACGGGGGGCATGAAAAACTGTTTTTT
TRBV5-6,TRBJ1-3,NA,NA,CASSFLDGNSGNTIYF,TGTGCCAGCAGCTTCCTGGACGGGAACTCTGGAAACACCATATATTTT
TRBV29-1,TRBJ2-2,TRBD2,NA,CSVDGGSYTGELFF,TGCAGCGTTGATGGCGGGAGCTACACCGGGGAGCTGTTTTTT
TRBV9,TRBJ2-2,TRBD2,NA,CASSSRTSGFTGELFF,TGTGCCAGCAGCTCCCGGACTAGCGGGTTCACCGGGGAGCTGTTTTTT
TRBV29-1,TRBJ1-3,TRBD1,NA,CSVAQGFAGNTIYF,TGCAGCGTCGCACAGGGGTTTGCTGGAAACACCATATATTTT
TRBV3-1/TRBV3-2,TRBJ2-2,TRBD1,NA,CASRLKRTGADGELFF,TGTGCCAGCAGGCTTAAAAGGACAGGGGCAGACGGGGAGCTGTTTTTT
TRBV27,TRBJ2-7,NA,few,CASSPEPGGGGEQYF,TGTGCCAGCTCCCCCGAACCAGGAGGAGGTGGCGAGCAGTACTTC
TRBV29-1,TRBJ1-1,NA,NA,CSVEAGTEAFF,TGCAGCGTTGAGGCGGGCACTGAAGCTTTCTTT
TRBV4-1,TRBJ2-2,NA,NA,CASSQLDQGSGELFF,TGCGCCAGCAGCCAACTAGACCAGGGGTCCGGGGAGCTGTTTTTT
TRBV4-3,TRBJ1-2,NA,once,CASSQDSGRGIYGYTF,TGCGCCAGCAGCCAAGATTCCGGCAGGGGTATATATGGCTATACCTTC
TRBV6-5,TRBJ2-5,TRBD1,NA,CASSTQGTAEETQYF,TGTGCCAGCAGTACACAAGGGACAGCCGAAGAGACCCAGTACTTC
TRBV27,TRBJ2-7,NA,NA,CASSLGRKYEQYF,TGTGCCAGCAGTTTGGGCAGAAAGTACGAGCAGTACTTC
TRBV2,TRBJ2-6,NA,NA,CASSEGMGTFSGANVLTF,TGTGCCAGCAGTGAAGGGATGGGGACATTCTCTGGGGCCAACGTCCTGACTTTC
TRBV2,TRBJ2-7,NA,NA,CASSELAEQYF,TGTGCCAGCAGTGAGTTGGCCGAGCAGTACTTC
TRBV2,TRBJ2-3,TRBD2,NA,CASRVAGGTDTQYF,TGTGCCAGCAGGGTAGCGGGCGGCACAGATACGCAGTATTTT
TRBV6-2/TRBV6-3,TRBJ2-3,TRBD1,few,CASSWDRGPDTQYF,TGTGCCAGCAGTTGGGACAGGGGGCCAGATACGCAGTATTTT
TRBV2,TRBJ2-7,NA,NA,CASSEVGAPSYEQYF,TGTGCCAGCAGTGAAGTGGGGGCCCCGTCCTACGAGCAGTACTTC
TRBV3-1/TRBV3-2,TRBJ1-2,TRBD1,NA,CASSQGGQRNYGYTF,TGTGCCAGCAGCCAAGGGGGACAGCGAAACTATGGCTACACCTTC
TRBV5-6,TRBJ1-1,NA,NA,CASRGGPEAFF,TGTGCCAGCAGGGGAGGACCTGAAGCTTTCTTT
TRBV28,TRBJ2-7,NA,once,CASKPNGGYSYEQYF,TGTGCCAGCAAGCCCAACGGGGGATACTCCTACGAGCAGTACTTC
TRBV19,TRBJ1-1,NA,NA,CASSLTPGHPNTEAFF,TGTGCCAGTAGCTTAACTCCGGGACACCCGAACACTGAAGCTTTCTTT
TRBV7-9,TRBJ1-4,NA,NA,CASRLSGYNEKLFF,TGTGCCAGCAGGCTCTCAGGGTACAATGAAAAACTGTTTTTT
TRBV29-1,TRBJ1-1,NA,NA,CSGTLNTEAFF,TGCAGCGGGACACTGAACACTGAAGCTTTCTTT
TRBV5-5,TRBJ1-3,NA,NA,CASSLGTGNGNTIYF,TGTGCCAGCAGCTTGGGGACGGGGAATGGGAACACCATATATTTT
TRBV7-9,TRBJ1-5,NA,once,CASSLDAVQPQHF,TGTGCCAGCAGCTTAGATGCGGTCCAGCCCCAGCATTTT
TRBV7-9,TRBJ2-1,TRBD1,NA,CASSPPDRGIHEQFF,TGTGCCAGCAGCCCCCCGGACAGGGGGATCCATGAGCAGTTCTTC
TRBV5-5,TRBJ2-3,TRBD2,NA,CASSPRTSGTSGTQYF,TGTGCCAGCAGCCCCCGGACTAGCGGGACCTCGGGTACGCAGTATTTT
TRBV7-9,TRBJ1-1,NA,NA,CASSWEWGRTEAFF,TGTGCCAGCAGCTGGGAGTGGGGTCGGACTGAAGCTTTCTTT
TRBV5-6,TRBJ1-2,NA,NA,CASSQRKIFYGYTF,TGTGCCAGCAGCCAGAGGAAAATCTTCTATGGCTACACCTTC
TRBV7-9,TRBJ2-3,NA,NA,CASSPKDTGHTDTQYF,TGTGCCAGCAGCCCCAAGGACACCGGACACACAGATACGCAGTATTTT
TRBV20-1,TRBJ2-1,NA,NA,CSASLGGPPSYNEQFF,TGCAGTGCTAGTTTGGGGGGGCCACCCTCCTACAATGAGCAGTTCTTC
TRBV7-8,TRBJ1-4,NA,NA,CASSLRGLVANEKLFF,TGTGCCAGCAGCCTAAGGGGTCTTGTCGCGAATGAAAAACTGTTTTTT
TRBV5-1,TRBJ2-2,TRBD1,NA,CASSFGQGGTGELFF,TGCGCCAGCAGCTTTGGACAGGGGGGCACCGGGGAGCTGTTTTTT
TRBV6-5,TRBJ2-3,NA,NA,CATQGQGSRDTQYF,TGTGCCACCCAGGGACAAGGATCCCGGGATACGCAGTATTTT
TRBV6-5,TRBJ2-5,TRBD1,NA,CASSAGTGSETQYF,TGTGCCAGCAGCGCCGGGACAGGGTCGGAGACCCAGTACTTC
TRBV28,TRBJ1-4,NA,NA,CASGDRSSFEKLFF,TGTGCCAGCGGAGATCGGTCTTCTTTCGAAAAACTGTTTTTT
TRBV15,TRBJ2-1,NA,NA,CATSRDFRTEQFF,TGTGCCACCAGCAGAGATTTTCGGACAGAGCAGTTCTTC
TRBV5-6,TRBJ1-6,NA,NA,CASSPPGHLRRDSPLYF,TGTGCCAGCAGCCCCCCGGGACATCTTAGAAGGGATTCACCCCTCTACTTT
TRBV10-3,TRBJ1-2,NA,NA,CAITATDTNYGYTF,TGTGCCATCACTGCGACAGATACCAACTATGGCTACACCTTC
TRBV5-6,TRBJ1-2,NA,NA,CASSLVWSAASDGYTF,TGTGCCAGCAGCTTGGTATGGTCGGCGGCATCAGATGGCTACACCTTC
TRBV5-4,TRBJ2-7,NA,NA,CASSLPTRHYEQYF,TGTGCCAGCAGCCTACCGACTCGTCACTACGAGCAGTACTTC
TRBV12-3/TRBV12-4,TRBJ1-2,NA,NA,CASRSGYGYTF,TGTGCCAGCAGATCAGGGTATGGCTACACCTTC
TRBV19,TRBJ1-3,NA,NA,CASSSRGYGNTIYF,TGTGCCAGTAGTTCCAGGGGTTATGGAAACACCATATATTTT
TRBV29-1,TRBJ2-3,TRBD2,NA,CSVLAGITDTQYF,TGCAGCGTTTTAGCGGGTATCACAGATACGCAGTATTTT
TRBV11-1,TRBJ1-3,NA,NA,CASSDRSSGNTIYF,TGTGCCAGCAGCGACAGGAGCTCTGGAAACACCATATATTTT
TRBV9,TRBJ1-1,NA,NA,CASSPTGMNTEAFF,TGTGCCAGCAGCCCTACAGGGATGAACACTGAAGCTTTCTTT
TRBV6-2/TRBV6-3,TRBJ2-1,NA,NA,CASSYESGNSYNEQFF,TGTGCCAGCAGTTACGAATCGGGAAACTCCTACAATGAGCAGTTCTTC
TRBV18,TRBJ2-5,TRBD1,NA,CASSISSDRGQETQYF,TGTGCCAGCTCCATATCCAGCGACAGGGGGCAAGAGACCCAGTACTTC
TRBV29-1,TRBJ1-1,NA,NA,CSVGDTEAFF,TGCAGCGTTGGAGACACTGAAGCTTTCTTT
TRBV7-9,TRBJ1-4,NA,NA,CASSRILNEKLFF,TGTGCCAGCAGCCGTATACTGAATGAAAAACTGTTTTTT
TRBV5-1,TRBJ2-7,NA,NA,CASSSLGDRYEQYF,TGCGCCAGCAGCTCGCTCGGAGACAGGTACGAGCAGTACTTC